The 32 T cell receptor beta chains below all came from one sample that was sequenced in a study of T cells expressing NK-cell markers. TCRdb reprocessed the 5' RACE reads and stores each CDR3 protein as one record, lacking DNA. The ten most abundant clones cover more than 1.4% of a sample with under 600,000 distinct CDR3 sequences. Sequences were obtained from blood T cells: a sorted CD56 or NKG2C T cell subset, CD4+ or CD8+ T cells, or bulk PBMC T cells (not recorded which). The source of these receptors is a woman in her forties or fifties in good health.

The V gene is TRBV20-1, the J gene TRBJ2-3; the TCRdb call, TRBD1, lacks DNA for checking. The germline V gene encodes CDR1 DFQATT and CDR2 SNEGSKA (reference sequence). The CDR3 extends over 13 amino acids. CDR3 sequence: CSARQESTDTQYF.

The chain combines TRBV11-2 with TRBJ2-1; without DNA, the TCRdb call of TRBD2 cannot be checked. Per the germline V gene, CDR1 is SGHAT and CDR2 is FQNNGV. The CDR3 totals 15 residues. The CDR3 sequence is CASSLGVSGSHEQFF.

This rearrangement joins TRBV3-1 to TRBJ2-7; TCRdb selects TRBD2, and the lack of DNA leaves this call unchecked. The length of the CDR3 is 15 residues. CDR1 and CDR2 (germline): LGHDT, YNNKEL (reference sequence). CDR3 sequence reads: CASSQDPSPQKEQYF.

The chain joins TRBV3-1 to TRBJ2-1. The CDR3 is 14 residues long. Germline CDR1 is LGHDT and CDR2 is YNNKEL (reference sequence). The chain's CDR3 is CASSQDLLGNEQFF.

The rearrangement links TRBV19 to TRBJ2-2. This CDR3 contains 14 residues. The germline gives CDR1 LNHDA, CDR2 SQIVND (reference sequence). The CDR3 sequence: CASLDGINTGELFF.

The V call is TRBV3-1, the J call TRBJ1-1; TCRdb's D call of TRBD1 is untestable without DNA. The V gene's germline CDR1 is LGHDT and CDR2 YNNKEL (reference sequence). This CDR3 has 15 amino acids. The CDR3 sequence: CASSQASHGANEAFF.

The V and J genes are TRBV3-1 and TRBJ1-5. The CDR3 consists of 12 residues. Germline values: CDR1 LGHDT, CDR2 YNNKEL (reference sequence). Here the CDR3 reads CASSSVIGPQHF. The whole variable domain, filled in from reference TRBV3-1 and TRBJ1-5, reads DTAVSQTPKYLVTQMGNDKSIKCEQNLGHDTMYWYKQDSKKFLKIMFSYNNKELIINETVPNRFSPKSPDKAHLNLHINSLELGDSAVYFCASSSVIGPQHFGDGTRLSIL.

V and J are TRBV27 and TRBJ1-5; TCRdb designates TRBD1, a call that cannot be tested without DNA. The CDR3 has 16 residues. Germline-derived CDR1 and CDR2 are MNHEY and SMNVEV (reference sequence). The CDR3 loop reads CASSSQRGQGIQPQHF.

The chain couples TRBV5-6 to TRBJ2-5; without DNA, the TCRdb call of TRBD2 cannot be checked. The CDR3 is 12 residues long. Germline CDR1 SGHDT, CDR2 YYEEEE. The CDR3 region is CASSLTSGSWYF.

The rearrangement uses TRBV18 and TRBJ2-1; the TRBD2 assignment by TCRdb is unverifiable without DNA. CDR1 KGHSH and CDR2 LQKENI come from the germline V gene. This CDR3 comprises 15 residues. CDR3 loop: CASSPSGNQVNEQFF.

The CDR3 spells CASSTPGQAIEKLFF. J is TRBJ1-4 and V is TRBV19; the D call of TRBD1 rests on TCRdb alone, since no DNA is present to check it. The CDR3 has 15 residues. Germline V CDR1 and CDR2: LNHDA, SQIVND (reference sequence).

This sequence joins TRBV9 and TRBJ2-2; the D call from TCRdb, TRBD2, cannot be confirmed without DNA. The CDR3 spans 17 residues. Germline CDR1 is SGDLS and CDR2 is YYNGEE. The CDR3 reads CASSVWTSGRYTGELFF.

This sequence joins TRBV27 and TRBJ2-2; TCRdb designates TRBD1, a call that cannot be tested without DNA. CDR3 length equals 15 residues. The germline V gene has CDR1 MNHEY and CDR2 SMNVEV (reference sequence). CDR3 sequence reads: CASSLFGTATGELFF.

V and J are TRBV5-1 and TRBJ2-3; TCRdb's D gene call, TRBD2, goes unchecked for lack of DNA. Germline V lookup: CDR1 SGHRS, CDR2 YFSETQ. The CDR3 has 14 amino acids. CDR3: CASSQTSAADTQYF.

V and J are TRBV20-1 and TRBJ1-6; lacking DNA, the TRBD1 call made by TCRdb goes unchecked. In germline, CDR1 is DFQATT, CDR2 SNEGSKA (reference sequence). The CDR3 loop spans 17 amino acids. The CDR3: CSAIGQGASSYNSPLHF.

The genes are TRBV20-1 and TRBJ2-1. The CDR3 is 16 amino acids. Germline CDR1 reads DFQATT; CDR2 reads SNEGSKA (reference sequence). This CDR3 reads CSARDLASGQWDEQFF.

The rearrangement uses TRBV5-1 and TRBJ2-1; as DNA is missing, the TRBD2 call by TCRdb cannot be tested. The CDR3 is 15 amino acids. Germline V gene lookup returns CDR1 SGHRS and CDR2 YFSETQ. This CDR3 reads CASCMGLDQFNEQFF.

This chain links TRBV27 with TRBJ1-1. The CDR3 is made up of 13 amino acids. Germline V gene lookup returns CDR1 MNHEY and CDR2 SMNVEV (reference sequence). The CDR3 sequence is CASYGRRWTEAFF.

This chain joins TRBV4-2 and TRBJ2-3; TCRdb returns TRBD1, unconfirmable since there is no DNA. The CDR3 covers 15 residues. CDR1 and CDR2 (germline): LGHNA, YNFKEQ. CDR3 residues: CASSPPGAGANTQYF.

The rearrangement uses TRBV6-2 or TRBV6-3 and TRBJ2-1; as DNA is missing, the TRBD1 call by TCRdb cannot be tested. The germline gives CDR1 MNHEY, CDR2 SVGEGT. The CDR3 covers 13 residues. The CDR3 sequence is CATRRTGGNEQFF.

This sequence joins TRBV2 and TRBJ2-7; TCRdb proposes TRBD1, but this gene call is untestable without DNA. The CDR3 has 15 residues. The germline gives CDR1 SNHLY, CDR2 FYNNEI. The CDR3: CASNLKRGQPYEQYF.

The chain combines TRBV12-3 or TRBV12-4 with TRBJ2-3; there is no DNA to check the TCRdb D call of TRBD2. The CDR3 totals 15 residues. The CDR3 loop is CASSFLAGNTDTQYF.

The rearrangement joins TRBV5-1 to TRBJ2-6; TCRdb's D call, TRBD1, is unchecked because there is no DNA. There are 16 residues in the CDR3. Germline V gene lookup returns CDR1 SGHRS and CDR2 YFSETQ. The CDR3: CATGQGLSSGANVLTF.

The rearrangement joins TRBV29-1 to TRBJ1-1. The CDR3 totals 13 residues. Germline V lookup: CDR1 SQVTM, CDR2 ANQGSEA. The CDR3 is CSVHDRFRTEAFF.

Here the CDR3 reads CASSQLPHEQYF. V gene TRBV4-1 combines with J gene TRBJ2-7. The CDR3 length is 12 residues. From germline, CDR1 is MGHRA and CDR2 YSYEKL.

CDR3 amino acids: CATSIKTGSSVPQHF. The chain uses TRBV15 and TRBJ1-5; TCRdb calls TRBD1, which cannot be checked without DNA. The germline gives CDR1 LNHNV, CDR2 YYDKDF (reference sequence). The CDR3 contains 15 residues.

V and J are TRBV19 and TRBJ1-5; TCRdb returns TRBD1, unconfirmable since there is no DNA. CDR3 length: 15 amino acids. CDR1 LNHDA and CDR2 SQIVND come from the germline V gene (reference sequence). This CDR3 is CASSDLISPYQPQHF.

This rearrangement joins TRBV10-3 to TRBJ2-2; TCRdb's assignment of TRBD1 cannot be checked, as there is no DNA. The CDR3 totals 14 residues. CDR1 and CDR2 from the germline V gene are ENHRY and SYGVKD. The CDR3 reads CAIRKTENTGELFF.

The chain uses TRBV12-3 or TRBV12-4 and TRBJ1-5. The CDR3 has 13 amino acids. This CDR3 is CASSLAGDQPQHF.

The chain joins TRBV20-1 to TRBJ2-3; TCRdb's D gene call, TRBD2, goes unchecked for lack of DNA. The germline CDR1 and CDR2 sequences are DFQATT and SNEGSKA (reference sequence). The CDR3 contains 14 residues. Here the CDR3 reads CTCVPSGRWDTQYF.

This chain joins TRBV19 and TRBJ2-1; TCRdb reports TRBD2, a call that lacks DNA to check it against. The CDR3 totals 13 residues. CDR1 is LNHDA, CDR2 SQIVND, per germline (reference sequence). The CDR3 spells CASGLAGGGEQFF.

The chain is built from TRBV7-3 and TRBJ2-2. The CDR3 covers 17 residues. Per the germline V gene, CDR1 is SGHTA and CDR2 is FQGTGA. The CDR3 region is CASSLRSMGANTGELFF.